These 24 T cell receptor beta chains originate from one sample sequenced in a study of blood T cell repertoires in COVID-19. Clones were read by immunoSEQ multiplex PCR, and TCRdb kept only the in-frame ones, dropping some. This repertoire shows tens of thousands of clones, more than 60% found once; its top ten account for under 15%. The material sequenced was peripheral blood. The receptors originated from a man at least 80 years old with active or convalescent COVID-19.

This clone was seen only once. The rearrangement joins TRBV20-1 to TRBJ2-5, with 7 bases matching TRBD1. Germline CDR1 DFQATT, CDR2 SNEGSKA (reference sequence). This CDR3 spans 13 amino acids. V dropped 3 bases and J dropped 5; count of bases not matched to a gene: 6. CDR3 region: CSASWTGSETQYF. In DNA, the CDR3 is TGCAGTGCTAGTTGGACAGGCTCGGAGACCCAGTACTTC.

The V and J genes are TRBV6-5 and TRBJ2-7, with D possibly TRBD1 on 6 matching bases. Germline CDR1 MNHEY, CDR2 SVGAGI. Deletions cut 10 bases from V and 0 bases from J, with 19 bases between. This CDR3 region has 15 residues. In nucleotides, the CDR3 is TGTGCCAACATGATCCAGGGGCATAGCTCCTACGAGCAGTACTTC. Residues: CANMIQGHSSYEQYF.

This clone occurred a few times. The gene calls are TRBV27 and TRBJ1-2; D ambiguous. There are 13 residues in the CDR3. Germline loops: CDR1 MNHEY, CDR2 SMNVEV (reference sequence). V lost 2 bases to trimming and J lost 8 bases, with 12 bases between them. The DNA for the CDR3 is TGTGCCAGCAGTTTACACGTCAGTCAAGGCTACACCTTC. Translation gives CASSLHVSQGYTF.

The chain is built from TRBV18 and TRBJ1-5; 7 bases are a match to TRBD1. The CDR3 length is 16 residues. CDR1 is KGHSH and CDR2 is LQKENI in the germline V gene. J gave up 6 bases and V 3 bases, and 11 bases lay outside the gene matches. The CDR3 nucleotides are TGTGCCAGCTCACCTGATCTAGGGGGCGCGGGTCAGCCCCAGCATTTT. Its protein product is CASSPDLGGAGQPQHF.

The chain is built from TRBV27 and TRBJ1-6; the match to TRBD1 covers 9 bases. J was trimmed by 7 bases and V by 4 bases; bases with no gene match: 8. There are 16 residues in the CDR3. Germline values: CDR1 MNHEY, CDR2 SMNVEV (reference sequence). The CDR3 spells CASSSTQGAYNSPLHF. Written as DNA, the CDR3 is TGTGCCAGCAGTTCGACACAGGGGGCTTACAATTCACCCCTCCACTTT.

This rearrangement joins TRBV6-5 to TRBJ2-7; D may be TRBD1 (5 bases). The CDR3 runs to 13 residues. Germline assignment: CDR1 MNHEY and CDR2 SVGAGI. Trimming left V 5 bases short and J 0 bases short, with 8 bases between. CDR3 nucleotide sequence: TGTGCCAGCAGTCTGACAGACTCCTACGAGCAGTACTTC. This translates into CASSLTDSYEQYF.

The chain carries TRBV19 and TRBJ1-2; 7 bases line up with TRBD1. The CDR3 length is 14 residues. Germline-derived CDR1 and CDR2 are LNHDA and SQIVND (reference sequence). V shed 5 bases, J shed 3 bases, and the junction held 6 bases outside the gene matches. The CDR3 DNA reads TGTGCCAGTAGTCTGACAGGGCATGACTATGGCTACACCTTC. It specifies CASSLTGHDYGYTF.

This chain uses TRBV19 with TRBJ1-2, with D maybe TRBD1 (6 bases). Looked up from germline, CDR1 is LNHDA and CDR2 is SQIVND (reference sequence). Between the trimmed V and J ends, which lost 3 bases and 3 bases, there was a span of 8 bases. The CDR3 runs to 13 residues. The chain's CDR3 is CASSISGDYGYTF. Written as DNA, the CDR3 is TGTGCCAGTAGTATCTCAGGGGACTATGGCTACACCTTC.

The gene calls are TRBV12-3 or TRBV12-4 and TRBJ2-1, with 8 bases that match TRBD1. Unmatched junction bases numbered 4, after V lost 6 bases and J lost 6 bases. This CDR3 is built from 13 residues. CDR3 nucleotides: TGTGCCAGCAGCGACAGGGGAGGCAATGAGCAGTTCTTC. Its translation: CASSDRGGNEQFF.

The genes are TRBV28 and TRBJ2-3, with D perhaps TRBD2 (6 bases). The length of the CDR3 is 17 residues. In germline, CDR1 is MDHEN, CDR2 SYDVKM. The germline V and J ends were trimmed by 7 bases and 2 bases, with 22 bases remaining between them. CDR3 bases: TGTGCCAGCACCCCCCCCCGTCGGGGGAAGGACACAGATACGCAGTATTTT. Its protein product is CASTPPRRGKDTDTQYF.

This rearrangement joins TRBV6-5 to TRBJ2-1; D is unresolved. Between the trimmed V and J ends, which lost 2 bases and 9 bases, there was a span of 8 bases. The V gene's germline CDR1 is MNHEY and CDR2 SVGAGI. CDR3 length equals 12 residues. In DNA, the CDR3 is TGTGCCAGCAGTTACCCCCTCGGTGAGCAGTTCTTC. It encodes CASSYPLGEQFF.

This clone showed up just a few times. This chain joins TRBV7-2 and TRBJ2-1, with a possible D match to TRBD1 (6 bases). Germline V gene sequence: CDR1 SGHTA, CDR2 FQGNSA. The CDR3 is 15 residues long. V lost 3 bases and J lost 7, with 16 bases in between. The CDR3 coding sequence is TGTGCCAGCAGCTTCAGGGTTGGGGGCCGAAATGAGCAGTTCTTC. It translates to CASSFRVGGRNEQFF.

This chain connects TRBV12-3 or TRBV12-4 to TRBJ2-7; D is uncertain. The CDR3 is 12 amino acids. The V gene lost 5 bases and the J gene lost 0 bases, with 5 bases spanning the gap. This CDR3 reads CASSPNSYEQYF. The CDR3 region has the DNA TGTGCCAGCAGTCCAAACTCCTACGAGCAGTACTTC.

This rearrangement joins TRBV5-1 to TRBJ2-1, with D hard to call. With 0 bases removed from V and 2 bases from J, the gap between germline ends came to 6 bases. Germline V gene sequence: CDR1 SGHRS, CDR2 YFSETQ. This CDR3 is built from 14 residues. In DNA, the CDR3 is TGCGCCAGCAGCTTGGATGTCGCCTACAATGAGCAGTTCTTC. Encoded protein: CASSLDVAYNEQFF.

The chain carries TRBV14 and TRBJ2-4; D perhaps matches TRBD1 (7 bases). V was trimmed by 2 bases and J by 6 bases, leaving 14 bases between them. Germline CDR1 reads SGHDN; CDR2 reads FVKESK. There are 15 residues in the CDR3. DNA for the CDR3: TGTGCCAGCAGCCAAAGACAGGGACTTTCAAACATTCAGTACTTC. Amino acids: CASSQRQGLSNIQYF.

The genes are TRBV2 and TRBJ1-2; a possible D gene is TRBD1 (5 bases). Trimming shortened V by 5 bases and J by 1 base, and 11 bases separated the two germline ends. Germline CDR1 and CDR2: SNHLY and FYNNEI. The CDR3 has 14 residues. The CDR3 sequence is CASSKDNRNYGYTF. The CDR3 nucleotides read TGTGCCAGCAGTAAGGACAACCGTAACTATGGCTACACCTTC.

DNA for the CDR3: TGCGCCAGCAGCCAAGTTTTGGGGAGGGACGAGCAGTACTTC. It specifies CASSQVLGRDEQYF. The rearrangement joins TRBV4-3 to TRBJ2-7; 7 bases map to TRBD2. The ends lost 1 base at V and 5 bases at J; junction bases unmatched: 5. The CDR3 spans 14 residues. Germline CDR1 LGHNA, CDR2 YSLEER.

The chain has TRBV2 and TRBJ1-5; no clear D gene. Germline values: CDR1 SNHLY, CDR2 FYNNEI. The V end was cut by 7 bases, the J end by 5 bases, with 12 bases between. CDR3 size: 13 residues. CDR3 region: CASNDRGDQPQHF. The CDR3 DNA reads TGTGCCAGCAATGATCGGGGAGATCAGCCCCAGCATTTT.

V gene TRBV12-5 combines with J gene TRBJ2-3; 11 bases map to TRBD1. The CDR3 totals 15 residues. V was clipped by 6 bases and J by 3 bases; unmatched bases: 5. Germline V gene sequence: CDR1 LGHNT, CDR2 FRNRAP. The CDR3, as DNA: TGTGCTAGTGGCCCCGGACAGGGGGCAACAGATACGCAGTATTTT. It codes for CASGPGQGATDTQYF. Full variable domain (missing parts from reference TRBV12-5 and TRBJ2-3): DARVTQTPRHKVTEMGQEVTMRCQPILGHNTVFWYRQTMMQGLELLAYFRNRAPLDDSGMPKDRFSAEMPDATLATLKIQPSEPRDSAVYFCASGPGQGATDTQYFGPGTRLTVL.

In this sample, this clone turned up once. The V call is TRBV5-4, the J call TRBJ2-3; D is perhaps TRBD2 (6 bases). Germline V CDR1 and CDR2: SGHNT, YYREEE (reference sequence). This CDR3 is built from 15 residues. With 1 base removed from V and 0 bases from J, the gap between germline ends came to 9 bases. CDR3 sequence reads: CASSLSGSSTDTQYF. The CDR3 DNA is TGTGCCAGCAGCTTGAGCGGGTCTAGCACAGATACGCAGTATTTT.

The chain employs TRBV30 and TRBJ1-2; D not resolved. CDR1 is GTSNPN, CDR2 SVGIG, per germline (reference sequence). Trimming removed 0 bases at V and 4 bases at J, with 21 bases between. This CDR3 has 17 amino acids. The CDR3 DNA follows: TGTGCCTGGAGTGTGTCAAGGTCCTCGGGTTTCGTCTATGGCTACACCTTC. This translates into CAWSVSRSSGFVYGYTF.

This rearrangement joins TRBV15 to TRBJ2-1; TRBD1 is a possible D gene (6 bases). Per germline, CDR1 LNHNV and CDR2 YYDKDF (reference sequence). Trimming cost V 1 base and J 0 bases, with 13 bases left between them. The CDR3 totals 17 residues. The CDR3 is CATSRGRTASSYNEQFF. For the CDR3, the DNA is TGTGCCACCAGCAGAGGACGGACAGCCAGCTCCTACAATGAGCAGTTCTTC.

This rearrangement joins TRBV28 to TRBJ1-4, with unresolved D. The germline V and J ends were trimmed by 2 bases and 8 bases, with 15 bases remaining between them. Germline CDR1 is MDHEN and CDR2 is SYDVKM. This CDR3 has 15 amino acids. In DNA form, the CDR3 reads TGTGCCAGCAGTTTACAATCTCAGGTATACGAAAAACTGTTTTTT. It encodes CASSLQSQVYEKLFF. Variable domain in full (rest from reference TRBV28 and TRBJ1-4): DVKVTQSSRYLVKRTGEKVFLECVQDMDHENMFWYRQDPGLGLRLIYFSYDVKMKEKGDIPEGYSVSREKKERFSLILESASTNQTSMYLCASSLQSQVYEKLFFGSGTQLSVL.

This clone has more than one count but fewer than ten. The chain recombines TRBV6-6 with TRBJ2-3; the D gene is possibly TRBD2 (5 bases). The germline V gene has CDR1 MNHNY and CDR2 SVGAGI (reference sequence). The germline V and J ends were trimmed by 0 bases and 2 bases, with 9 bases remaining between them. The CDR3 consists of 15 residues. The CDR3 protein is CASSYSEVITDTQYF. DNA for the CDR3: TGTGCCAGCAGTTACTCGGAGGTAATCACAGATACGCAGTATTTT.